This TCR beta chain was identified in a study of T cells in localized non-small cell lung cancer. The ends were cut back, 6 bases at V and 2 bases at J, with 10 bases in the middle. Germline V gene sequence: CDR1 SGHTA, CDR2 FQGTGA. CDR3 length: 13 amino acids. Profiled with immunoSEQ multiplex PCR; TCRdb holds only in-frame clones, not every one. The sample contains about 78,000 clones, approximately 84% of which appear only once. Whole-study results and caveats: Without multi-region sequencing, intratumor heterogeneity could not be excluded. The greatest T cell clonality was found in uninvolved adjacent lung (higher than in tumor). When the top 100 tumor clones were examined, a median around 50 of them also appeared in the adjacent lung, which was paired and uninvolved.

As to this clone: Its specificity is unknown.

The clonotype comes from a man aged 40 to 75 with stage I lung adenocarcinoma. The chain combines TRBV7-3 with TRBJ1-1, with no clear D. Sample: peripheral blood, taken before any cancer treatment. This CDR3 is CASRLTLNTEAFF. The CDR3 DNA reads as TGTGCCAGCAGACTCACCTTAAACACTGAAGCTTTCTTT.